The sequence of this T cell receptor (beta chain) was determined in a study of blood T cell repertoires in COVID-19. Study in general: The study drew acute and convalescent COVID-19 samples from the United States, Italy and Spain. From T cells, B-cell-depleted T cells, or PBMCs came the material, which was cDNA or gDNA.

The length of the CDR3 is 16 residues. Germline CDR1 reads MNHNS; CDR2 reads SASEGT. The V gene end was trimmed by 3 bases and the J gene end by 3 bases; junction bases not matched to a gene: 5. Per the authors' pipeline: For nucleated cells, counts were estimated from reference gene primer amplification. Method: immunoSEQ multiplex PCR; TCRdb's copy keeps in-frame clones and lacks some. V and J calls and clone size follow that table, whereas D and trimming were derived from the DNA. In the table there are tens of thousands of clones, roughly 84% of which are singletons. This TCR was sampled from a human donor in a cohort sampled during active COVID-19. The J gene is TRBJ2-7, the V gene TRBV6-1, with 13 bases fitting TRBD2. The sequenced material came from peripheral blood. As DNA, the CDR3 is TGTGCCAGCAGTGATCTCAGGACTAGCGGGGGCTACGAGCAGTACTTC. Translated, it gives CASSDLRTSGGYEQYF.